The TCR beta chain described here comes from a study of PD-1 blockade in classical Hodgkin lymphoma. The germline V gene has CDR1 LNHDA and CDR2 SQIVND (reference sequence). The length of the CDR3 is 14 residues. Losses at the gene ends were 5 bases for V and 6 bases for J; bases not matched to a gene: 8. Generated by immunoSEQ multiplex PCR, the TCRdb table keeps only in-frame clones and is missing some. Of 72,000 or so clones in the sample, about 93% are singletons; the top ten hold approximately 8%. The patients all showed relapse after autologous stem cell transplantation, while their brentuximab vedotin exposure varied. This clone was observed a single time.

The chain recombines TRBV19 with TRBJ2-3; 7 bases align to TRBD2. This TCR was sampled from a human donor with classical Hodgkin lymphoma. The sample here was peripheral blood mononuclear cells (PBMCs), taken at baseline. This chain's CDR3 is CASSLGPSGDTQYF. The CDR3 bases are TGTGCCAGTAGTCTAGGCCCTAGCGGCGATACGCAGTATTTT.